A single sample gave rise to the 17 T cell receptor beta chains below, sequenced in a study of PD-1 blockade in classical Hodgkin lymphoma. Here immunoSEQ multiplex PCR was the method, and the copy in TCRdb shows in-frame clones only, minus some. This sample has some 25,000 clones, with about 90% found just once. In every patient, relapse followed autologous stem cell transplantation, while exposure to brentuximab vedotin differed. Thawed PBMCs were the source of CD8+ T cells, obtained through magnetic negative selection. The specimen was CD8+ T cells from blood, collected at baseline. The source is a human donor with classical Hodgkin lymphoma.

The rearrangement joins TRBV2 to TRBJ2-1; unclear D gene. V was shortened by 7 bases and J by 1 base, with 20 bases between the two germline ends. CDR1 SNHLY and CDR2 FYNNEI come from the germline V gene. This CDR3 contains 17 residues. DNA for the CDR3: TGTGCCAGCACTCCAACCTCCACCGGAGTGTCCTACAATGAGCAGTTCTTC. This encodes CASTPTSTGVSYNEQFF.

This chain connects TRBV6-5 to TRBJ2-1; D possibly corresponds to TRBD2 (5 bases). CDR3 length: 13 amino acids. Germline V gene lookup returns CDR1 MNHEY and CDR2 SVGAGI. Between the trimmed V and J ends, which lost 2 bases and 8 bases, there was a span of 10 bases. The CDR3 is CASSYGSGDEQFF. CDR3 in DNA: TGTGCCAGCAGTTACGGGAGTGGAGATGAGCAGTTCTTC.

This chain connects TRBV19 to TRBJ2-2; 10 bases align to TRBD2. J was trimmed by 5 bases and V by 5 bases; bases with no gene match: 8. Germline V gene data show CDR1 as LNHDA and CDR2 as SQIVND (reference sequence). The CDR3 consists of 16 residues. DNA for the CDR3: TGTGCCAGTAGTCCCTGGCTAGCGGGAGTTACCGGGGAGCTGTTTTTT. Translation: CASSPWLAGVTGELFF.

The rearrangement links TRBV9 to TRBJ2-7; D possibly matches TRBD1 or TRBD2 (5 bases each). V was trimmed by 2 bases and J by 7 bases, leaving 10 bases between them. Germline values: CDR1 SGDLS, CDR2 YYNGEE. The CDR3 runs to 12 residues. CDR3 coding DNA: TGTGCCAGCAGCGTGAGGGGTGGTGAGCAGTACTTC. It translates to CASSVRGGEQYF.

The chain combines TRBV19 with TRBJ2-7; the D gene could be TRBD1 or TRBD2 (5 bases each). The CDR3 totals 14 residues. Germline V CDR1 and CDR2: LNHDA, SQIVND (reference sequence). V was clipped by 6 bases and J by 2 bases, with 14 bases between them. This chain's CDR3 is CASRGRDHPYEQYF. Written as DNA, the CDR3 is TGTGCCAGTAGGGGCCGGGACCACCCCTACGAGCAGTACTTC.

The chain carries TRBV7-8 and TRBJ2-5; 9 bases are a match to TRBD2. CDR1 is SGHVS and CDR2 is FQNEAQ in the germline V gene. V shed 1 base and J 0 bases; nucleotides not matched to a gene: 3. The CDR3 has 16 residues. The CDR3 loop reads CASSLGAGGDQETQYF. The CDR3 DNA sequence: TGTGCCAGCAGCTTAGGGGCGGGAGGGGACCAAGAGACCCAGTACTTC. Using reference TRBV7-8 and TRBJ2-5 for the parts outside the CDR3, the full variable domain is GAGVSQSPRYKVAKRGQDVALRCDPISGHVSLFWYQQALGQGPEFLTYFQNEAQLDKSGLPSDRFFAERPEGSVSTLKIQRTQQEDSAVYLCASSLGAGGDQETQYFGPGTRLLVL.

V gene TRBV7-9 combines with J gene TRBJ2-7; TRBD2 agrees at 16 bases. The V and J ends lost 5 bases and 4 bases, in that order; junction bases with no gene match: 11. Germline CDR1 and CDR2: SEHNR and FQNEAQ (reference sequence). The CDR3 runs to 18 residues. Here the CDR3 DNA reads TGTGCCAGCAGCCCTGGGACTAGCGGGAGGGCCCTCCTGTACGAGCAGTACTTC. This codes for CASSPGTSGRALLYEQYF.

V gene TRBV7-9 combines with J gene TRBJ2-7; D unresolved. The CDR3 is 14 residues long. V lost 5 bases, J lost 6 bases, and 17 bases lay in between. Germline loops: CDR1 SEHNR, CDR2 FQNEAQ (reference sequence). The CDR3 here is CASSPPHGSSEQYF. CDR3 coding DNA: TGTGCCAGCAGCCCCCCCCACGGGTCAAGCGAGCAGTACTTC.

The chain employs TRBV25-1 and TRBJ1-2, with D hard to call. V lost 4 bases, J lost 11 bases, and 8 bases lay in between. Germline V gene lookup returns CDR1 MGHDK and CDR2 SYGVNS. There are 10 residues in the CDR3. Here the CDR3 reads CASSASGYTF. The CDR3 nucleotides read TGTGCCAGCAGTGCAAGTGGATACACCTTC.

This chain connects TRBV5-1 to TRBJ1-1; D is uncertain. The CDR3 sequence is 13 residues long. Trimming shortened V by 4 bases and J by 3 bases, and 10 bases separated the two germline ends. Germline V gene data show CDR1 as SGHRS and CDR2 as YFSETQ. CDR3 residues: CASSPPRDTEAFF. Here the CDR3 DNA reads TGCGCCAGCAGCCCTCCCCGAGACACTGAAGCTTTCTTT. Variable domain in full (rest from reference TRBV5-1 and TRBJ1-1): KAGVTQTPRYLIKTRGQQVTLSCSPISGHRSVSWYQQTPGQGLQFLFEYFSETQRNKGNFPGRFSGRQFSNSRSEMNVSTLELGDSALYLCASSPPRDTEAFFGQGTRLTVV.

The gene calls are TRBV2 and TRBJ2-4; 8 bases are shared with TRBD1. This CDR3 contains 18 residues. With 6 bases clipped from V and 6 bases from J, the junction kept 19 bases outside the gene matches. CDR1 is SNHLY and CDR2 is FYNNEI in the germline V gene. The CDR3 sequence is CASRLNTRLQGAINIQYF. CDR3 bases: TGTGCCAGCAGACTGAACACACGACTGCAGGGGGCAATAAACATTCAGTACTTC.

The chain is built from TRBV9 and TRBJ1-1; possibly TRBD1 for D (5 bases). Germline values: CDR1 SGDLS, CDR2 YYNGEE. The CDR3 is 15 residues long. V lost 0 bases to trimming and J lost 4 bases, with 13 bases between them. The CDR3 nucleotides read TGTGCCAGCAGCGTAGATGGGAATGGGGCCACTGAAGCTTTCTTT. Its protein is CASSVDGNGATEAFF.

This clone was found once. This rearrangement joins TRBV7-9 to TRBJ1-2; possibly TRBD1 for D (6 bases). Germline values: CDR1 SEHNR, CDR2 FQNEAQ (reference sequence). The CDR3 is 15 amino acids. V was pared by 1 base and J by 6 bases, with 15 bases between. The CDR3 spells CASSLEDQGPHGYTF. CDR3 sequence (DNA): TGTGCCAGCAGCTTAGAGGATCAGGGGCCACATGGCTACACCTTC.

The chain couples TRBV11-2 to TRBJ2-4; D perhaps matches TRBD1 (6 bases). The CDR3 sequence is 19 residues long. Germline V gene sequence: CDR1 SGHAT, CDR2 FQNNGV. V was clipped by 1 base and J by 2 bases, with 21 bases between them. The CDR3 loop reads CASSLAASLLQGPKNIQYF. The CDR3 coding sequence is TGTGCCAGCAGCTTAGCCGCCTCTCTCTTACAGGGCCCCAAAAACATTCAGTACTTC.

CDR3 sequence: CASSQSGTENTEAFF. In DNA form, the CDR3 reads TGCGCCAGCAGTCAATCCGGGACAGAGAACACTGAAGCTTTCTTT. This chain links TRBV23-1 with TRBJ1-1, with 7 bases fitting TRBD1. TRBV23-1 counts as an open reading frame of uncertain function. The CDR3 totals 15 residues. V lost 0 bases, J lost 1 base, and 2 bases stayed unmatched.

CDR3 protein: CASSATRDLQETQYF. CDR3 nucleotides: TGTGCCAGCAGCGCAACCCGGGACCTCCAAGAGACCCAGTACTTC. The J gene is TRBJ2-5, the V gene TRBV9, with D perhaps given as TRBD1 or TRBD2 (5 bases each). CDR1 is SGDLS and CDR2 is YYNGEE in the germline V gene. This CDR3 has 15 amino acids. The V gene lost 3 bases and the J gene lost 1 base, with 13 bases spanning the gap.

V usage is TRBV7-9 and J usage is TRBJ2-7, with 12 bases fitting TRBD2. The junction had 5 bases not matched to a gene; V was cut back by 3 bases and J by 5 bases. The CDR3 covers 15 residues. Germline assignment: CDR1 SEHNR and CDR2 FQNEAQ (reference sequence). The CDR3 region has the DNA TGTGCCAGCAGCTTGACTAGCGGGAGTTTAAACGAGCAGTACTTC. Translation gives CASSLTSGSLNEQYF.